The text below deals with one T cell receptor beta chain. The treatment: randomized to nivolumab then ipilimumab (arm A) or the reverse (arm B). DNA-damaging chemotherapy had not been given to any patient beforehand. Sorted cells were live CD3+CD8+, lacking CD19 and CD56, from PBMCs. The data are from a study of sequential checkpoint blockade in melanoma. Study information: Randomization was 1:1 between first-line nivolumab→ipilimumab and ipilimumab→nivolumab. Both treatment sequences were followed by maintenance nivolumab.

V lost 0 bases to trimming and J lost 0 bases, with 6 bases between them. The CDR3 length is 15 residues. The germline gives CDR1 MNHEY, CDR2 SMNVEV (reference sequence). TCRdb's copy holds only in-frame clones and misses some; the assay was immunoSEQ multiplex PCR. This table has 12,000 or so clones, roughly 80% appearing once. The TCR sequence derives from a human donor with melanoma. The chain is built from TRBV27 and TRBJ1-3; D is unresolved. The sequencing here drew on CD8+ T cells sorted from blood (inferred from file names), taken from a patient given nivolumab and ipilimumab in sequence. The CDR3 coding sequence is TGTGCCAGCAGTTTATCGGGAGGCTCTGGAAACACCATATATTTT. Encoded protein: CASSLSGGSGNTIYF.